Below, 23 T cell receptor beta chains from the same sample are listed, as sequenced in a study of OX40 agonist ivuxolimab in advanced cancers. Data came from immunoSEQ multiplex PCR; TCRdb stores just in-frame clones and leaves some out. This repertoire shows tens of thousands of clones, over 75% found once; its top ten account for around 0.38%. The material sequenced was CD4+ or CD8+ T cells sorted from blood, taken in a trial of the OX40 agonist ivuxolimab. The receptors stem from an adult with an advanced solid tumor such as melanoma, head and neck, liver or kidney cancer.

The V gene is TRBV21-1, the J gene TRBJ2-7; the table gives TRBD2 as D, unverified against the DNA. TRBV21-1 is designated a pseudogene. The CDR3 spans 15 residues. CDR3 coding DNA: TGTGCCAGCAGCCAACGCTTAGCGGGAGGTTACGAGCAGTACTTC. Protein product: CASSQRLAGGYEQYF.

The rearrangement joins TRBV4-2 to TRBJ1-5; 8 bases fit TRBD1. Per germline, CDR1 LGHNA and CDR2 YNFKEQ. The CDR3 length is 18 residues. V was clipped by 1 base and J by 1 base; unmatched bases: 9. CDR3 sequence reads: CASSQGVTGGWSNQPQHF. Here the CDR3 DNA reads TGTGCCAGCAGCCAAGGGGTCACAGGGGGTTGGAGCAATCAGCCCCAGCATTTT.

The rearrangement joins TRBV19 to TRBJ2-7; 8 bases map to TRBD1. This CDR3 region has 14 residues. Trimming at V came to 4 bases and at J to 6 bases, leaving 8 bases not matched to a gene. CDR1 LNHDA and CDR2 SQIVND come from the germline V gene (reference sequence). The CDR3 reads CASSTRTGQGEQYF. In nucleotides, the CDR3 is TGTGCCAGTAGTACCCGGACAGGGCAGGGCGAGCAGTACTTC.

This clone was found a few times. The chain links TRBV19 to TRBJ1-1, with 9 bases aligning to TRBD1. Germline CDR1 and CDR2: LNHDA and SQIVND (reference sequence). Unmatched junction bases numbered 4, after V lost 5 bases and J lost 3 bases. The length of the CDR3 is 14 residues. The CDR3 sequence: CASSEGQGYTEAFF. The CDR3, as DNA: TGTGCCAGTAGTGAGGGACAGGGCTACACTGAAGCTTTCTTT.

A few counts support this clone. V usage is TRBV19 and J usage is TRBJ2-1; no firm D call. This CDR3 has 13 residues. Germline V gene lookup returns CDR1 LNHDA and CDR2 SQIVND (reference sequence). Trimming took off 5 bases at V and 6 bases at J, with 11 bases between the two ends. The CDR3 coding sequence is TGTGCCAGTAGTCCTGACGGTTTCAATGAGCAGTTCTTC. Translated: CASSPDGFNEQFF.

The genes are TRBV6-4 and TRBJ2-3; tentatively, D is TRBD2 (6 bases). This CDR3 has 15 amino acids. Germline V gives CDR1 MRHNA, CDR2 SNTAGT. The V and J ends lost 6 bases and 4 bases respectively, with 17 bases between them. CDR3 in DNA: TGTGCCAGCAGCCCCGGACCCGGAGGGGCAGATACGCAGTATTTT. Its protein is CASSPGPGGADTQYF.

The rearrangement links TRBV6-5 to TRBJ2-3; the D gene is possibly TRBD1 (6 bases). The CDR3 runs to 14 residues. Trimming removed 10 bases from V and 5 bases from J, with 19 bases in between. Germline V gene lookup returns CDR1 MNHEY and CDR2 SVGAGI. The CDR3 DNA follows: TGTGCCACCAAGGGTGGGAGAGGGGGAGATACGCAGTATTTT. Protein: CATKGGRGGDTQYF.

The chain employs TRBV11-1 and TRBJ2-2; D remains unclear. Germline CDR1 and CDR2: SGHAT and FQDESV (reference sequence). The CDR3 runs to 12 residues. V was cut by 3 bases and J by 8 bases, with 7 bases left in between. In nucleotides, the CDR3 is TGTGCCAGCAGCTTTGGTGTAGGGGAGCTGTTTTTT. This encodes CASSFGVGELFF.

The chain links TRBV5-4 to TRBJ2-1; D gene uncertain. Trimming shortened V by 0 bases and J by 5 bases, and 9 bases separated the two germline ends. The CDR3 runs to 14 residues. CDR1 and CDR2 (germline): SGHNT, YYREEE (reference sequence). The CDR3 DNA reads TGTGCCAGCAGCTTGGGTGGTCGAAACAATGAGCAGTTCTTC. Protein: CASSLGGRNNEQFF. Together with reference TRBV5-4 and TRBJ2-1, the CDR3 gives the full variable domain: ETGVTQSPTHLIKTRGQQVTLRCSSQSGHNTVSWYQQALGQGPQFIFQYYREEENGRGNFPPRFSGLQFPNYSSELNVNALELDDSALYLCASSLGGRNNEQFFGPGTRLTVL.

This clone was recorded a few times. V and J are TRBV6-1 and TRBJ1-5; a possible D gene is TRBD1 (6 bases). Deletions cut 6 bases from V and 2 bases from J, with 17 bases between. Germline V gives CDR1 MNHNS, CDR2 SASEGT. The CDR3 has 16 residues. CDR3 DNA sequence: TGTGCCAGCAGAGAAAAATCAGGGGTTGGCAATCAGCCCCAGCATTTT. Protein product: CASREKSGVGNQPQHF.

The chain has TRBV5-1 and TRBJ1-4, with D possibly matching TRBD1 (6 bases). Germline V gene data show CDR1 as SGHRS and CDR2 as YFSETQ. Between the trimmed V and J ends, which lost 4 bases and 7 bases, there was a span of 20 bases. The CDR3 spans 16 residues. The CDR3 region has the DNA TGCGCCAGCAGCACCGGGGGGGGCAGTGTTGGTGAAAAACTGTTTTTT. This translates into CASSTGGGSVGEKLFF.

The chain combines TRBV7-9 with TRBJ1-5; maybe TRBD1 (5 bases). V shed 5 bases and J shed 5 bases, with 13 bases lying between them. From germline, CDR1 is SEHNR and CDR2 FQNEAQ (reference sequence). The CDR3 runs to 14 residues. The CDR3 nucleotides are TGTGCCAGCAGCCCCTTATCGGGGGATCAGCCCCAGCATTTT. Its protein product is CASSPLSGDQPQHF.

The V call is TRBV6-1, the J call TRBJ2-5; TRBD2 aligns across 8 bases. CDR3 size: 13 residues. With 7 bases clipped from V and 5 bases from J, the junction kept 6 bases outside the gene matches. Germline V lookup: CDR1 MNHNS, CDR2 SASEGT. CDR3 amino acids: CASNGRAVETQYF. CDR3 DNA: TGTGCCAGCAACGGGAGGGCCGTGGAGACCCAGTACTTC.

The chain combines TRBV5-6 with TRBJ2-5; D is possibly TRBD1 (6 bases). Per the germline V gene, CDR1 is SGHDT and CDR2 is YYEEEE. There are 13 residues in the CDR3. Trimming stripped 2 bases from V and 4 bases from J, with 9 bases between. CDR3 DNA sequence: TGTGCCAGCAGCTTCCAGACAGGAGAGACCCAGTACTTC. This translates into CASSFQTGETQYF.

The rearrangement links TRBV19 to TRBJ2-5; 9 nucleotides match TRBD1. This CDR3 has 15 residues. CDR1 LNHDA and CDR2 SQIVND come from the germline V gene (reference sequence). J gave up 5 bases and V 4 bases, and 8 bases lay outside the gene matches. CDR3 amino acids: CASSKLQGAFETQYF. CDR3 nucleotides: TGTGCCAGTAGTAAACTACAGGGGGCGTTTGAGACCCAGTACTTC.

This sequence joins TRBV7-9 and TRBJ2-1; maybe TRBD1 (6 bases). The germline gives CDR1 SEHNR, CDR2 FQNEAQ (reference sequence). The V end was cut by 9 bases, the J end by 0 bases, with 15 bases between. CDR3 length equals 15 residues. This CDR3 is CASVGAKSSYNEQFF. The CDR3 bases are TGTGCCAGTGTGGGGGCCAAGAGCTCCTACAATGAGCAGTTCTTC. Using reference TRBV7-9 and TRBJ2-1 for the parts outside the CDR3, the full variable domain is DTGVSQNPRHKITKRGQNVTFRCDPISEHNRLYWYRQTLGQGPEFLTYFQNEAQLEKSRLLSDRFSAERPKGSFSTLEIQRTEQGDSAMYLCASVGAKSSYNEQFFGPGTRLTVL.

This clone was seen a single time. The rearrangement uses TRBV5-1 and TRBJ2-1; TRBD1 matches 10 bases. V shed 3 bases and J 5 bases; nucleotides not matched to a gene: 11. The CDR3 is made up of 17 amino acids. Germline assignment: CDR1 SGHRS and CDR2 YFSETQ. The CDR3 spells CASSSQPGQGKDNEQFF. CDR3 in DNA: TGCGCCAGCAGCTCGCAACCGGGACAGGGGAAGGACAATGAGCAGTTCTTC.

The chain recombines TRBV10-3 with TRBJ2-1; no definite D call. The V end was cut by 5 bases, the J end by 3 bases, with 11 bases between. CDR3 length equals 14 residues. Germline V gene data show CDR1 as ENHRY and CDR2 as SYGVKD. CDR3 bases: TGTGCCATCAGTTTAGACCCTGGCTACAATGAGCAGTTCTTC. Protein: CAISLDPGYNEQFF.

The J gene is TRBJ1-2, the V gene TRBV21-1. TRBV21-1 is flagged as a pseudogene. The CDR3 spans 15 residues. CDR3 protein: CASSKELTRPYGYTF. In DNA, the CDR3 is TGTGCCAGCAGCAAAGAACTGACCCGGCCGTATGGCTACACCTTC.

V and J are TRBV11-2 and TRBJ2-1; 8 nucleotides agree with TRBD1. V lost 1 base, J lost 7 bases, and 12 bases stayed unmatched. Germline V gene sequence: CDR1 SGHAT, CDR2 FQNNGV. The CDR3 length is 17 residues. In DNA, the CDR3 is TGTGCCAGCAGCTTAGGCTTTTCAGGGGGCAGTTGGAATGAGCAGTTCTTC. It yields the protein CASSLGFSGGSWNEQFF.

The chain has TRBV29-1 and TRBJ1-3; D is ambiguous. Trimming shortened V by 3 bases and J by 2 bases, and 8 bases separated the two germline ends. From germline, CDR1 is SQVTM and CDR2 ANQGSEA. The CDR3 spans 13 residues. DNA for the CDR3: TGCAGCGTTGATCACGGGGCTGGAAACACCATATATTTT. As protein: CSVDHGAGNTIYF.

The CDR3 reads CAWTGQGGNEQFF. CDR3 DNA sequence: TGTGCCTGGACAGGGCAGGGCGGGAATGAGCAGTTCTTC. The gene calls are TRBV30 and TRBJ2-1; D tentatively reads TRBD1 or TRBD2 (5 bases each). Germline loops: CDR1 GTSNPN, CDR2 SVGIG (reference sequence). This CDR3 contains 13 residues. Trimming left V 4 bases short and J 7 bases short, with 14 bases between.

J is TRBJ1-2 and V is TRBV6-4, with a weak D call TRBD1 (6 bases). This CDR3 has 16 amino acids. V was shortened by 0 bases and J by 4 bases, with 15 bases between the two germline ends. CDR1 and CDR2 (germline): MRHNA, SNTAGT. CDR3 in amino acids: CASSDSRGGSTYGYTF. CDR3 coding DNA: TGTGCCAGCAGTGACTCGCGGGGGGGCTCCACCTATGGCTACACCTTC.